Presented here are 12 T cell receptor beta chains from one specimen sequenced in a study of T cells in Graves' hyperthyroidism and ophthalmopathy. Amplification yielded TCR beta CDR3 regions, with RNA transcripts as the source. TCR CDR3 underwent first-round RT-PCR with the HTBI primer set. From the multiplex PCR reads, TCRdb called clonotypes with MiXCR, one entry per CDR3 protein. This sample has about 380,000 distinct CDR3 sequences, with under 20% found just once. The sequencing input was blood. The source of these receptors is a man in his late teens or twenties with Graves' ophthalmopathy.

This clonotype has at least ten counts. The chain uses TRBV7-2 and TRBJ2-7; no reliable D call. The V end lost 2 bases, the J end lost 3 bases, and 14 bases lay between the germline ends. The CDR3 totals 15 residues. The V gene's germline CDR1 is SGHTA and CDR2 FQGNSA. CDR3: CASSLNVQVYYEQYF. CDR3 DNA: TGTGCCAGCAGCTTAAACGTCCAAGTTTACTACGAGCAGTACTTC.

This clonotype has ten or more counts. The chain couples TRBV7-2 to TRBJ1-1; D remains unclear. The CDR3 has 13 amino acids. Germline V gives CDR1 SGHTA, CDR2 FQGNSA. Trimming took 3 bases from V and 4 from J, leaving 9 bases between them. The DNA for the CDR3 is TGTGCCAGCAGCTTGGTGGAGGGCACTGAAGCTTTCTTT. Translated, it gives CASSLVEGTEAFF. Complete variable domain (other parts from reference TRBV7-2 and TRBJ1-1): GAGVSQSPSNKVTEKGKDVELRCDPISGHTALYWYRQSLGQGLEFLIYFQGNSAPDKSGLPSDRFSAERTGGSVSTLTIQRTQQEDSAVYLCASSLVEGTEAFFGQGTRLTVV.

About this clonotype itself: A read error may explain this, as a much larger clone is one base away. Written as DNA, the CDR3 is TGTGCCAGCACCTCAGACAGGGAAGACACTGAAGCTTTCTTT. Translated, it gives CASTSDREDTEAFF. The V gene is TRBV12-3 or TRBV12-4, the J gene TRBJ1-1, with TRBD1 matching 7 bases. V was clipped by 7 bases and J by 3 bases; unmatched bases: 8. The CDR3 length is 14 residues.

V and J are TRBV4-2 and TRBJ2-2; 9 bases fit TRBD2. V shed 0 bases and J 1 base; nucleotides not matched to a gene: 6. This CDR3 region has 18 residues. Germline V gene sequence: CDR1 LGHNA, CDR2 YNFKEQ. The chain's CDR3 is CASSQDLLAGMNTGELFF. CDR3 DNA sequence: TGTGCCAGCAGCCAAGATTTGCTAGCGGGGATGAACACCGGGGAGCTGTTTTTT.

At least ten counts were recorded for this clonotype. At one end, the junction sequence differs from germline, possibly due to a read error. This chain joins TRBV6-5 and TRBJ2-7; 7 positions agree with TRBD2. Germline lookup yields CDR1 MNHEY and CDR2 SVGAGI. This CDR3 region has 17 residues. This CDR3 reads CASSYSWDGGTSHEQYF. As DNA, the CDR3 is TGTGCCAGCAGTTACTCCTGGGACGGGGGGACCTCCCACGAGCAGTACTTC.

This clonotype was seen repeatedly, ten times or more. The chain links TRBV6-5 to TRBJ1-5, with D hard to call. CDR1 is MNHEY, CDR2 SVGAGI, per germline. V lost 0 bases, J lost 5 bases, and 11 bases lay in between. There are 15 residues in the CDR3. CDR3 bases: TGTGCCAGCAGTTACTCGTCCTCTGTAGATCAGCCCCAGCATTTT. It encodes CASSYSSSVDQPQHF.

Comments on this clonotype: This clone may be a read error of a much larger clone one base away. The chain is built from TRBV6-4 and TRBJ2-7; D may be TRBD1 (6 bases). This CDR3 is 15 amino acids long. Germline V gene lookup returns CDR1 MRHNA and CDR2 SNTAGT. The V end was cut by 4 bases, the J end by 7 bases, with 20 bases between. CDR3 coding DNA: TGTGCCAGCAGTGTTGACCGGGACACCACGAGAGAGCAGTACTTC. Protein sequence: CASSVDRDTTREQYF.

With respect to this clonotype: It may be a read error: a sequence one base away is much more abundant. Because the CDR3 is missing its conserved closing phenylalanine or tryptophan, this is likely a read error. The chain is built from TRBV28 and TRBJ1-5; D is perhaps TRBD1 (5 bases). The CDR3 length is 16 residues. V was pared by 2 bases and J by 7 bases, with 18 bases between. Germline V gives CDR1 MDHEN, CDR2 SYDVKM. In DNA, the CDR3 is TGTGCCAGCAGTTTAAGGCTCCGCGGGGCTGGGCAGCCCCAGCATCTT. This codes for CASSLRLRGAGQPQHL.

This clonotype was seen a handful of times. The chain carries TRBV12-3 or TRBV12-4 and TRBJ2-7, with D hard to call. The germline V and J ends were trimmed by 3 bases and 4 bases, with 13 bases remaining between them. The CDR3 covers 14 residues. As DNA, the CDR3 is TGTGCCAGCAGTTTGACCCCTCTAGGGTACGAGCAGTACTTC. Encoded protein: CASSLTPLGYEQYF.

This clonotype has only a few counts. This sequence joins TRBV12-5 and TRBJ2-2; no clear D. Germline loops: CDR1 LGHNT, CDR2 FRNRAP. CDR3 length: 15 amino acids. V was cut by 3 bases and J by 2 bases, with 10 bases left in between. CDR3 DNA sequence: TGTGCTAGTGGTTTAAGTCAGACCAACACCGGGGAGCTGTTTTTT. The encoded protein is CASGLSQTNTGELFF.

The chain employs TRBV6-1 and TRBJ1-5; D not certain. This CDR3 has 14 amino acids. Germline V gene sequence: CDR1 MNHNS, CDR2 SASEGT. V was clipped by 3 bases and J by 2 bases, with 8 bases between them. The CDR3 DNA is TGTGCCAGCAGTGATCTCTCGGGCAATCAGCCCCAGCATTTT. This gives the protein CASSDLSGNQPQHF.

In its sample, this clonotype was seen many times. The chain couples TRBV3-1 to TRBJ1-1; weak D call: TRBD1 (5 bases). V was shortened by 2 bases and J by 5 bases, with 9 bases between the two germline ends. The CDR3 consists of 13 residues. CDR1 LGHDT and CDR2 YNNKEL come from the germline V gene (reference sequence). In DNA, the CDR3 is TGTGCCAGCAGCCAACCGGGGGGAACTGAAGCTTTCTTT. This codes for CASSQPGGTEAFF. Based on the CDR3 plus reference TRBV3-1 and TRBJ1-1, the full variable domain is DTAVSQTPKYLVTQMGNDKSIKCEQNLGHDTMYWYKQDSKKFLKIMFSYNNKELIINETVPNRFSPKSPDKAHLNLHINSLELGDSAVYFCASSQPGGTEAFFGQGTRLTVV.